This paragraph covers one T cell receptor beta chain sequence. The clone's antigen remains unknown. The sample holds no much larger clone one base away, and base qualities are not on file. This specimen comes from a study of blood T cell repertoires in COVID-19 (dated by TCRdb to the early 2020s). With respect to the entire study: Samples from collaborators originated in the United States, Italy and Spain and spanned both the acute and convalescent phases of COVID-19. The material from the prospective study consisted of cDNA or gDNA derived from T cells, B-cell-depleted T cells, or PBMCs. Subjects who had been exposed to COVID-19, were actively infected with it, or had recovered from it provided the deeply sampled blood TCRbeta repertoires that made up the dataset. The repertoires were released in a freely available public database intended as a resource for research on the immune response to SARS-CoV-2. The samples were drawn from the first 160 participants of the ongoing ImmuneRACE study and from under 1,500 subjects provided by 6 global collaborators. Sample metadata almost always included a de-identified subject ID, COVID-19 status, age in years and sex. Where available, HLA class I and class II types were taken from metadata supplied by the sample provider and were not determined by assay-based typing. Results and caveats for the whole study, not just this receptor: The quantity of clinical and demographic metadata differed by source and by participant and was supplied without curation.

Collaborating institutions collected whole blood in K2EDTA tubes following their own protocols. For TCRbeta analysis, collaborators shipped samples in one of three forms: frozen whole blood, isolated PBMCs, or DNA extracted from either of those sample types. The CDR3 spans 15 residues, from the cysteine through the phenylalanine. Only the CDR3 region is kept as DNA, spanning 45 bases read in frame from base 1. The germline V gene encodes CDR1 MNHEY and CDR2 SVGAGI. V and J are truncated by 2 bases and 2 bases respectively, leaving an intervening sequence of 13 bases. The immunoSEQ Assay, a bias-controlled multiplex PCR, was used to amplify TCRbeta CDR3 regions from genomic DNA. As for how the authors treated the data: The number of nucleated cells in each sample was estimated from the amplification of reference gene primers within the assay. Sequence reads were collapsed and filtered to measure the absolute abundance of every unique TCRbeta CDR3 rearrangement. For each sample, productive Simpson clonality was calculated as the square root of Simpson's diversity index across productive rearrangements. Imported from immuneACCESS, the table was reduced by TCRdb to in-frame sequences with V and J called. These copies leave out some clones; in studies compared against another copy, an unresolved V gene accounts for under half, and the cause of the remainder is not known. V, J and clone size reflect that table, while D and trimming were determined from the DNA. The sample yields some 90,000 clones; around nine tenths were counted once. Around 20% of the sample belongs to the ten largest clones.

The chain employs TRBV6-5 and TRBJ2-7; TRBD2 might be the D gene, on 7 matching bases. Input material: peripheral blood. This TCR derives from a woman of 80 years or more with acute or convalescent COVID-19. The CDR3 reads as follows: CASSYGSGDTYEQYF. The sequenced DNA is TGTGCCAGCAGTTACGGGAGCGGGGACACCTACGAGCAGTACTTC.